The clone carrying this TCR beta chain was detected only a few times. As yet, its antigen is unknown. This CDR3 region has 16 residues. The V end lost 1 base, the J end lost 2 bases, and 14 bases lay between the germline ends. Germline values: CDR1 SGHNT, CDR2 YYREEE (reference sequence). The source of the sample is a study of cytomegalovirus exposure and HLA in healthy donors. Study outcomes and limitations: A later analysis found common viral pathogens apparently linked to several of the most significant clusters.

Researchers ran the PCR with 60 Vbeta and 13 Jbeta primers. The method was immunoSEQ multiplex PCR; TCRdb's version includes in-frame clones alone and lacks a portion of them. Of over 150,000 clones in the sample, 76% are singletons; the top ten hold more than 1.2%. This sequence originates from a man aged 55 to 69 in good health and CMV-seronegative. V and J are TRBV5-4 and TRBJ2-3; the D gene is possibly TRBD1 (6 bases). Sequencing input: PBMCs. The CDR3 DNA reads as TGTGCCAGCAGCTTGAAGGTGACAGGACTCACAGATACGCAGTATTTT. Translation: CASSLKVTGLTDTQYF. The full variable domain, in which reference TRBV5-4 and TRBJ2-3 provide the parts outside the CDR3, is ETGVTQSPTHLIKTRGQQVTLRCSSQSGHNTVSWYQQALGQGPQFIFQYYREEENGRGNFPPRFSGLQFPNYSSELNVNALELDDSALYLCASSLKVTGLTDTQYFGPGTRLTVL.